This T cell receptor (beta chain) was sequenced in a study of a mutant IDH1 vaccine in newly diagnosed glioma. Clones were read by immunoSEQ multiplex PCR, and TCRdb kept only the in-frame ones, dropping some. The sample holds tens of thousands of clones, roughly 80% seen once. Time point reported: week 23, last vaccination. Every vaccine dose comprised 300 ug of mutant IDH1 20-mer peptide plus topical imiquimod. For this clone: Its antigen is as yet unknown.

The clonotype comes from a man between 35 and 55 years old with glioma. The sample in question was PBMCs, obtained from a glioma patient whose treatment included an IDH1 peptide vaccine.

The CDR3 DNA reads as TGCGCCAGCAGGCAAGGGGACACCGGGGAGCTGTTTTTT. It yields the protein CASRQGDTGELFF. The rearrangement links TRBV5-1 to TRBJ2-2, with a tentative D call TRBD1 (5 bases). From germline, CDR1 is SGHRS and CDR2 YFSETQ. CDR3 length equals 13 residues. Trimming cost V 5 bases and J 3 bases, with 8 bases left between them.